This TCR beta chain was sequenced for a study of CD8 T cells in ankylosing spondylitis. Notes on the study in general: Prior literature has documented some motif variants in synovial fluid and blood from reactive arthritis.

MiXCR was run by TCRdb on the 5' RACE reads, yielding one entry per CDR3 protein. The sample contains around 120,000 distinct CDR3 sequences, roughly an eighth of which appear only once. This CDR3 spans 15 amino acids. Trimming took 6 bases from V and 1 from J, leaving 11 bases between them. Germline lookup yields CDR1 KGHDR and CDR2 SFDVKD. This clonotype has ten or more counts. The antigen is undetermined. This TCR was recovered from a female donor with ankylosing spondylitis or in good health (not recorded which). The genes are TRBV24-1 and TRBJ2-2; TRBD2 might be the D (5 bases). The sample consisted of blood, either unsorted or a sorted T cell fraction (not recorded which). The chain's CDR3 is CATSPGVLNTGELFF. The DNA for the CDR3 is TGTGCCACCAGTCCCGGGGTACTGAACACCGGGGAGCTGTTTTTT.